These 3 T cell receptor beta chains were sequenced from one sample in a study of early T cells in non-severe SARS-CoV-2 infection. MiXCR, run by TCRdb on the 5' RACE reads, gives a single entry per CDR3 protein. The sample yields 20,000 to 25,000 distinct CDR3 sequences, about 4.3% seen once. The material sequenced was whole blood. These TCRs come from an adult who was a healthcare worker with PCR-confirmed SARS-CoV-2 infection or an uninfected control (not recorded which).

This clonotype was seen at least ten times. The gene calls are TRBV3-1 and TRBJ1-3; weak D call: TRBD1 (5 bases). This CDR3 is built from 15 residues. CDR1 and CDR2 from the germline V gene are LGHDT and YNNKEL (reference sequence). The germline V and J ends were trimmed by 6 bases and 2 bases, with 14 bases remaining between them. The CDR3 loop reads CASSPYQGAGNTIYF. For the CDR3, the DNA is TGTGCCAGCAGTCCTTATCAGGGTGCTGGAAACACCATATATTTT.

In its sample, this clonotype was seen many times. The chain uses TRBV5-6 and TRBJ2-1, with unresolved D. CDR3 size: 13 residues. Germline CDR1 reads SGHDT; CDR2 reads YYEEEE. Trimming removed 1 base from V and 5 bases from J, with 7 bases in between. The CDR3 coding sequence is TGTGCCAGCAGCTTGACAATAGACAATGAGCAGTTCTTC. As protein: CASSLTIDNEQFF.

This clonotype qualifies as medium-sized. V gene TRBV28 combines with J gene TRBJ2-7; D perhaps matches TRBD1 (5 bases). Trimming took off 6 bases at V and 6 bases at J, with 15 bases between the two ends. Germline values: CDR1 MDHEN, CDR2 SYDVKM. The CDR3 spans 13 residues. This CDR3 is CASRPAQGSEQYF. The CDR3, as DNA: TGTGCCAGCAGACCCGCCCAGGGTTCCGAGCAGTACTTC.